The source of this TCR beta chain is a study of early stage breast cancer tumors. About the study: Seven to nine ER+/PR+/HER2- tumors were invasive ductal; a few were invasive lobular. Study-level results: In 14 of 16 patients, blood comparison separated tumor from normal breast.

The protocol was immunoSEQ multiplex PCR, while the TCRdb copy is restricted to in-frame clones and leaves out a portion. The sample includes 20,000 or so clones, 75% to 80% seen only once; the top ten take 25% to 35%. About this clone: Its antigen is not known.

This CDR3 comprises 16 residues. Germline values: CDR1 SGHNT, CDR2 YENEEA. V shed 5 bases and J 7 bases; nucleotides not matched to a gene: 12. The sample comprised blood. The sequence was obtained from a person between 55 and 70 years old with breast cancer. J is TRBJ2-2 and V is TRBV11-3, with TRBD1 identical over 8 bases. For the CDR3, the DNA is TGTGCCAGCAGCCCAGGACAGGGTGGGGGATACGGGGAGCTGTTTTTT. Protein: CASSPGQGGGYGELFF. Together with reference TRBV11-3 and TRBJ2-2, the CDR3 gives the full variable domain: EAGVVQSPRYKIIEKKQPVAFWCNPISGHNTLYWYLQNLGQGPELLIRYENEEAVDDSQLPKDRFSAERLKGVDSTLKIQPAELGDSAVYLCASSPGQGGGYGELFFGEGSRLTVL.